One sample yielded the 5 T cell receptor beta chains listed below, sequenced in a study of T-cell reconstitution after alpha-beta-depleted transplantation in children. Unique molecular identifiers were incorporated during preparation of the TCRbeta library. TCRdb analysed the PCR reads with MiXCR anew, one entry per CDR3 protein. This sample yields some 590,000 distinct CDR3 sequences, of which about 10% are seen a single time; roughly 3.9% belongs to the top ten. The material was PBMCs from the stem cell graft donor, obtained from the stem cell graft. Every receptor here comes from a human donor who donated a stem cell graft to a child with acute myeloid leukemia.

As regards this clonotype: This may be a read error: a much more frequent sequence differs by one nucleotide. For the CDR3, the DNA is TGTGCCAGCAGCGTAGCTGTAGCGGTAATTGAGCAGTTCTTC. Translated, it gives CASSVAVAVIEQFF. This chain connects TRBV9 to TRBJ2-1; possibly TRBD2 for D (6 bases). With 0 bases removed from V and 9 bases from J, the gap between germline ends came to 13 bases. Germline CDR1 is SGDLS and CDR2 is YYNGEE. The CDR3 totals 14 residues.

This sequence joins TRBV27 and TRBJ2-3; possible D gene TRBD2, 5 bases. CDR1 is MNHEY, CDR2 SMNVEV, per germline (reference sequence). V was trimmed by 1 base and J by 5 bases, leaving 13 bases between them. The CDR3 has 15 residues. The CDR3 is CASSLWGVVGDTQYF. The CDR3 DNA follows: TGTGCCAGCAGTTTATGGGGAGTTGTGGGAGATACGCAGTATTTT.

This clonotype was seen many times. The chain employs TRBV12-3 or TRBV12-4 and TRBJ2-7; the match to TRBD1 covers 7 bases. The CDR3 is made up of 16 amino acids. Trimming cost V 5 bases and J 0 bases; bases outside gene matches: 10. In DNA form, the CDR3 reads TGTGCCAGCAGTCCCACGGGACAGCAGAGCTCCTACGAGCAGTACTTC. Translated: CASSPTGQQSSYEQYF.

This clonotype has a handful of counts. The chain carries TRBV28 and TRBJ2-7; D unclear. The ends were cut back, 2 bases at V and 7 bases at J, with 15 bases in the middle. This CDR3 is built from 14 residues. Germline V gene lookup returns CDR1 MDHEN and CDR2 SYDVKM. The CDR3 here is CASSLASTAREQYF. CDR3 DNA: TGTGCCAGCAGTTTAGCTTCTACCGCTCGAGAGCAGTACTTC.

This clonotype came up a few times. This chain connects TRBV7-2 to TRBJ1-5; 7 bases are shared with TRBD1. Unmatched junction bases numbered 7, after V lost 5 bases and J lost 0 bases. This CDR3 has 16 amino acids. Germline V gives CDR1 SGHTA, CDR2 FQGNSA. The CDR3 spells CASSRRTGPSNQPQHF. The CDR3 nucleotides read TGTGCCAGCAGCCGTCGGACAGGACCTAGCAATCAGCCCCAGCATTTT.